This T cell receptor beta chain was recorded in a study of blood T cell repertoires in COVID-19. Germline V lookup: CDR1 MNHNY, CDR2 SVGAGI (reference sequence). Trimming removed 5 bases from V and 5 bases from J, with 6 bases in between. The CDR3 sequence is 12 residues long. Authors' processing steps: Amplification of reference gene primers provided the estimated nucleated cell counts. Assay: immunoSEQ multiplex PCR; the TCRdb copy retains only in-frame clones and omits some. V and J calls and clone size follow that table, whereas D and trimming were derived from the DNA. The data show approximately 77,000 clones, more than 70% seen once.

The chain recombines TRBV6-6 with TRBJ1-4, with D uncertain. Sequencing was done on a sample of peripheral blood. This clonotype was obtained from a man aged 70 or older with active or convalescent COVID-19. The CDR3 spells CASSQRNEKLFF. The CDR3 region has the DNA TGTGCCAGCAGTCAGCGAAATGAAAAACTGTTTTTT.